A single sample gave rise to the 21 T cell receptor beta chains below, sequenced in a study of metastatic and nonmetastatic thyroid tumors. Patients had received no treatment of any kind before thyroid surgery. TCRdb reprocessed the PCR reads using MiXCR. The sample shows 17,000 or so clones, around a quarter of them seen only once. Material: adjacent normal tissue. These TCRs come from a female donor with papillary thyroid cancer or a benign thyroid nodule (not recorded which). Some clones in this sample may be carry-over from other donors' samples.

The J gene is TRBJ1-6, the V gene TRBV28; TRBD1 is a possible D gene (6 bases). CDR3 length equals 15 residues. V lost 8 bases and J 6 bases, leaving 17 bases between the germline ends. Germline CDR1 and CDR2: MDHEN and SYDVKM. CDR3: CASSFGDRSNSPLHF. Written as DNA, the CDR3 is TGTGCCAGCTCCTTTGGAGACAGGAGTAATTCACCCCTCCACTTT.

This chain uses TRBV24-1 with TRBJ1-2; D might be TRBD1 (5 bases). Germline-derived CDR1 and CDR2 are KGHDR and SFDVKD. CDR3 size: 13 residues. In DNA, the CDR3 is TGTGATCGGCCGGGGCGCAACTCCTATGGCTACACCTTC. This encodes CDRPGRNSYGYTF.

This clone has at least ten counts. The chain is built from TRBV2 and TRBJ2-5; TRBD2 matches 9 bases. CDR1 SNHLY and CDR2 FYNNEI come from the germline V gene. Unmatched junction bases numbered 4, after V lost 4 bases and J lost 4 bases. This CDR3 contains 14 residues. The CDR3 coding sequence is TGTGCCAGCAGTGGTAGCGGGAGTGGAGAGACCCAGTACTTC. It translates to CASSGSGSGETQYF.

V is TRBV5-1 and J is TRBJ2-1; 15 bases agree with TRBD2. With V trimmed by 4 bases and J by 7 bases, 9 bases remained unmatched. CDR1 and CDR2 (germline): SGHRS, YFSETQ. The CDR3 runs to 17 residues. The CDR3 DNA sequence: TGCGCCAGCAGCAAAGAAGGGACTAGCGGGGGGTTGAATGAGCAGTTCTTC. Translated: CASSKEGTSGGLNEQFF.

V usage is TRBV5-1 and J usage is TRBJ1-2; no definite D call. CDR3 size: 13 residues. Germline loops: CDR1 SGHRS, CDR2 YFSETQ. Trimming stripped 0 bases from V and 5 bases from J, with 8 bases between. The CDR3 region is CASSLDRDYGYTF. CDR3 sequence (DNA): TGCGCCAGCAGCTTGGATAGGGATTATGGCTACACCTTC.

The chain uses TRBV5-1 and TRBJ2-7, with D possibly being TRBD1 (6 bases). Germline V gene sequence: CDR1 SGHRS, CDR2 YFSETQ. CDR3 length: 15 residues. Trimming took 2 bases from V and 6 from J, leaving 18 bases between them. This CDR3 reads CASSFILDSRPEQYF. DNA of the CDR3: TGCGCCAGCAGCTTTATACTGGACAGCCGCCCCGAGCAGTACTTC.

On this clone: At one end, the junction sequence differs from germline, possibly due to a read error. The chain recombines TRBV5-1 with TRBJ1-1; D might be TRBD1 (6 bases). The CDR3 contains 18 residues. Per germline, CDR1 SGHRS and CDR2 YFSETQ. CDR3 sequence reads: CASSLIPSGEGMNAEAFF. DNA of the CDR3: TGCGCCAGCAGCCTAATTCCATCAGGGGAAGGGATGAACGCTGAAGCTTTCTTT.

The chain employs TRBV11-2 and TRBJ2-2; TRBD1 matches at 8 bases. Trimming at V came to 2 bases and at J to 8 bases, leaving 7 bases not matched to a gene. This CDR3 is built from 15 residues. The germline CDR1 and CDR2 sequences are SGHAT and FQNNGV. The CDR3 nucleotides read TGTGCCAGCAGCTTAATGCAGGGGGCATCGGGGGAGCTGTTTTTT. Protein sequence: CASSLMQGASGELFF.

This clone was counted a few times. Germline and junction disagree at one end, which may indicate a read error. V is TRBV6-1 and J is TRBJ2-5, with 10 bases fitting TRBD2. Per germline, CDR1 MNHNS and CDR2 SASEGT. CDR3 length: 15 amino acids. The CDR3 sequence: CASRSSGSTQEIQYF. The CDR3, as DNA: TGTGCCAGCAGGTCTAGCGGGAGTACACAAGAGATCCAGTACTTC.

V and J are TRBV5-6 and TRBJ2-7; the D is unclear. CDR1 is SGHDT, CDR2 YYEEEE, per germline. V lost 5 bases and J lost 8, with 11 bases in between. This CDR3 contains 11 residues. DNA for the CDR3: TGTGCCAGCAGGATGAGAGGAAAGCAGTACTTC. It codes for CASRMRGKQYF.

Many counts were recorded for this clone. This chain links TRBV28 with TRBJ1-2; D gene unclear. The CDR3 has 15 residues. The ends were cut back, 5 bases at V and 7 bases at J, with 20 bases in the middle. Germline lookup yields CDR1 MDHEN and CDR2 SYDVKM. The CDR3 spells CASSDSLREVAGYTF. For the CDR3, the DNA is TGTGCCAGCAGTGACTCCTTGAGGGAGGTCGCTGGCTACACCTTC.

This clone was seen only a few times. The gene calls are TRBV6-2 or TRBV6-3 and TRBJ1-2, with TRBD1 matching over 10 bases. V was pared by 4 bases and J by 4 bases, with 0 bases of the junction left unmatched. Germline CDR1 MNHEY, CDR2 SVGEGT. The CDR3 spans 13 residues. CDR3 bases: TGTGCCAGCAGTTGGACAGGGGGCTATGGCTACACCTTC. Translation gives CASSWTGGYGYTF.

The chain is built from TRBV28 and TRBJ2-3, with D unclear. V gave up 6 bases and J gave up 0 bases, with 13 bases separating them. Looked up from germline, CDR1 is MDHEN and CDR2 is SYDVKM. There are 15 residues in the CDR3. The DNA of the CDR3 is TGTGCCAGCAGGAAGGACGTGACTAGCACAGATACGCAGTATTTT. Its protein product is CASRKDVTSTDTQYF.

This clone was seen more than once but under ten times. The gene calls are TRBV6-1 and TRBJ1-2, with a tentative D call TRBD1 (6 bases). The CDR3 covers 12 residues. Per germline, CDR1 MNHNS and CDR2 SASEGT. V lost 1 base, J lost 9 bases, and 9 bases lay in between. CDR3 sequence (DNA): TGTGCCAGCAGTGAAGGGGGGGGCAGCTACACCTTC. Residues: CASSEGGGSYTF.

This clone has only a few counts. The V gene is TRBV28, the J gene TRBJ2-7; 8 nucleotides line up with TRBD2. The V gene end was trimmed by 8 bases and the J gene end by 0 bases; junction bases not matched to a gene: 6. The germline CDR1 and CDR2 sequences are MDHEN and SYDVKM. The CDR3 sequence is 14 residues long. The CDR3 region is CASLAGRSSYEQYF. The CDR3 DNA is TGTGCCAGCTTAGCGGGGCGTAGCTCCTACGAGCAGTACTTC.

This clone has only a few counts. V is TRBV6-2 or TRBV6-3 and J is TRBJ2-2; TRBD1 or TRBD2 may be the D gene (5 bases each). V was pared by 6 bases and J by 1 base, with 6 bases between. Germline V gene sequence: CDR1 MNHEY, CDR2 SVGEGT. This CDR3 spans 13 amino acids. This CDR3 is CASRRGNTGELFF. CDR3 nucleotides: TGTGCCAGCAGGAGGGGGAACACCGGGGAGCTGTTTTTT.

This clone was seen a handful of times. The rearrangement links TRBV5-1 to TRBJ1-5; 7 bases agree with TRBD1. This CDR3 has 15 amino acids. The germline V gene has CDR1 SGHRS and CDR2 YFSETQ. V lost 4 bases, J lost 5 bases, and 9 bases stayed unmatched. The CDR3 nucleotides are TGCGCCAGCAGCGTCGGGACAGATATGGATCAGCCCCAGCATTTT. Encoded protein: CASSVGTDMDQPQHF.

The chain couples TRBV18 to TRBJ2-7; no firm D call. CDR1 is KGHSH, CDR2 LQKENI, per germline. The germline V and J ends were trimmed by 3 bases and 0 bases, with 6 bases remaining between them. The CDR3 extends over 13 amino acids. The CDR3 nucleotides are TGTGCCAGCTCACCTGTGAGCTCCTACGAGCAGTACTTC. Encoded protein: CASSPVSSYEQYF. Supplemented by reference TRBV18 and TRBJ2-7, the full variable domain reads NAGVMQNPRHLVRRRGQEARLRCSPMKGHSHVYWYRQLPEEGLKFMVYLQKENIIDESGMPKERFSAEFPKEGPSILRIQQVVRGDSAAYFCASSPVSSYEQYFGPGTRLTVT.

This chain connects TRBV19 to TRBJ1-1; perhaps TRBD1 as D (6 bases). This CDR3 has 14 residues. Germline values: CDR1 LNHDA, CDR2 SQIVND (reference sequence). V was clipped by 6 bases and J by 1 base, with 12 bases between them. The CDR3 loop is CASRDRGGNTEAFF. CDR3 sequence (DNA): TGTGCCAGTAGAGACCGAGGGGGGAACACTGAAGCTTTCTTT.

The rearrangement joins TRBV11-2 to TRBJ2-7; no reliable D call. Germline V gives CDR1 SGHAT, CDR2 FQNNGV. The CDR3 runs 15 residues. V was cut by 4 bases and J by 1 base, with 14 bases left in between. Written as DNA, the CDR3 is TGTGCCAGCAGCTCCTTCCAGTGGATGTCCTACGAGCAGTACTTC. The encoded protein is CASSSFQWMSYEQYF.

In its sample, this clone was seen a few times. The chain carries TRBV19 and TRBJ1-2; D gene uncertain. The V and J ends lost 3 bases and 8 bases respectively, with 16 bases between them. The CDR3 is 14 residues long. The germline gives CDR1 LNHDA, CDR2 SQIVND (reference sequence). CDR3 region: CASSIGSFLDGYTF. Written as DNA, the CDR3 is TGTGCCAGTAGTATCGGCAGTTTCTTGGACGGCTACACCTTC.